Described below is a single T cell receptor beta chain sequence and its context. These data come from a study of blood T cells in healthy people across ages. With a J-beta primer mix and a sample-barcoded 5' primer, a second PCR ran about 6 to 11 cycles. Each CDR3 protein is one row after TCRdb ran MiXCR on the 5' RACE reads. The repertoire holds fewer than 900,000 distinct CDR3 sequences, 35% to 40% seen once, with under 15% in the top ten. The CDR3 covers 15 residues. Germline V lookup: CDR1 GTSNPN, CDR2 SVGIG (reference sequence). V lost 3 bases, J lost 7 bases, and 8 bases stayed unmatched. This clonotype originated in a man aged 18 to 35 in good health. Material: blood. The rearrangement uses TRBV30 and TRBJ1-6; TRBD1 matches 8 bases. The CDR3 region is CAWSGRTGRNSPLHF. The CDR3 DNA reads as TGTGCCTGGAGCGGTAGGACAGGGAGGAATTCACCCCTCCACTTT.